This passage covers 8 T cell receptor beta chains from one sample sequenced in a study of T cells after posttransplantation cyclophosphamide. The data were produced by immunoSEQ multiplex PCR, yet TCRdb's version contains in-frame clones alone and is incomplete. This sample yields some 61,000 clones, of which 93% are seen a single time; under 3% belongs to the top ten. The sequenced material came from PBMCs. The receptors come from a woman aged 25 to 39 in good health and a related stem cell transplant donor.

V and J are TRBV9 and TRBJ2-1; D might be TRBD1 (5 bases). V was clipped by 3 bases and J by 6 bases, with 19 bases between them. The CDR3 has 16 residues. Looked up from germline, CDR1 is SGDLS and CDR2 is YYNGEE. CDR3 sequence (DNA): TGTGCCAGCAGCGCCCCGAGCAGGGTAAATTTCAATGAGCAGTTCTTC. It yields the protein CASSAPSRVNFNEQFF. Supplemented by reference TRBV9 and TRBJ2-1, the full variable domain reads DSGVTQTPKHLITATGQRVTLRCSPRSGDLSVYWYQQSLDQGLQFLIQYYNGEERAKGNILERFSAQQFPDLHSELNLSSLELGDSALYFCASSAPSRVNFNEQFFGPGTRLTVL.

This clone has only one observation. This rearrangement joins TRBV19 to TRBJ1-2; 7 bases align to TRBD1. CDR3 length: 14 amino acids. J gave up 4 bases and V 5 bases, and 7 bases lay outside the gene matches. Germline values: CDR1 LNHDA, CDR2 SQIVND (reference sequence). DNA of the CDR3: TGTGCCAGTAGTCCACAGGGGCGCGGCTATGGCTACACCTTC. Translating gives CASSPQGRGYGYTF.

This chain joins TRBV14 and TRBJ2-2; 7 bases are a match to TRBD1. Trimming removed 3 bases from V and 3 bases from J; junction bases left unmatched: 7. CDR1 and CDR2 from the germline V gene are SGHDN and FVKESK. The CDR3 is 16 amino acids. The DNA for the CDR3 is TGTGCCAGCAGCCACAAACAGGGGAGAGACACCGGGGAGCTGTTTTTT. It codes for CASSHKQGRDTGELFF.

The chain joins TRBV9 to TRBJ2-2; TRBD1 aligns across 8 bases. Germline lookup yields CDR1 SGDLS and CDR2 YYNGEE. Trimming took 0 bases from V and 5 from J; bases not matched to a gene: 3. This CDR3 is 15 amino acids long. CDR3 loop: CASSVGTGGTGELFF. For the CDR3, the DNA is TGTGCCAGCAGCGTAGGAACAGGGGGGACCGGGGAGCTGTTTTTT.

This clone was found a few times. This chain links TRBV7-2 with TRBJ2-7, with 9 bases matching TRBD1. The V segment lost 5 bases and the J segment 3 bases; nucleotides outside the gene matches: 8. Germline loops: CDR1 SGHTA, CDR2 FQGNSA. The CDR3 covers 15 residues. CDR3 DNA sequence: TGTGCCAGCAGCATACGTGCGACAGGGGGCTACGAGCAGTACTTC. It yields the protein CASSIRATGGYEQYF. Full variable domain (remainder filled in from reference TRBV7-2 and TRBJ2-7): GAGVSQSPSNKVTEKGKDVELRCDPISGHTALYWYRQSLGQGLEFLIYFQGNSAPDKSGLPSDRFSAERTGGSVSTLTIQRTQQEDSAVYLCASSIRATGGYEQYFGPGTRLTVT.

The rearrangement links TRBV6-6 to TRBJ1-2; no clear D gene. Trimming pared 0 bases from V and 6 bases from J, leaving 5 bases between. Germline V gene sequence: CDR1 MNHNY, CDR2 SVGAGI (reference sequence). This CDR3 spans 12 amino acids. The CDR3 DNA sequence: TGTGCCAGCAGTTACTCCTCCCATGGCTACACCTTC. It encodes CASSYSSHGYTF.

The chain links TRBV19 to TRBJ2-7; D possibly matches TRBD1 or TRBD2 (7 bases each). The CDR3 extends over 14 amino acids. The germline CDR1 and CDR2 sequences are LNHDA and SQIVND (reference sequence). Trimming stripped 8 bases from V and 2 bases from J, with 16 bases between. The CDR3 reads CASGRQGGAYEQYF. CDR3 in DNA: TGTGCCAGTGGAAGACAGGGAGGGGCCTACGAGCAGTACTTC.

The CDR3 DNA sequence: TGTGCCAGCAGCACCGCCGCCCAGGGGGTATACCAAGAGACCCAGTACTTC. This translates into CASSTAAQGVYQETQYF. This chain uses TRBV7-9 with TRBJ2-5; 7 bases map to TRBD1. The CDR3 has 17 amino acids. CDR1 is SEHNR, CDR2 FQNEAQ, per germline (reference sequence). The V gene end was trimmed by 5 bases and the J gene end by 0 bases; junction bases not matched to a gene: 12.